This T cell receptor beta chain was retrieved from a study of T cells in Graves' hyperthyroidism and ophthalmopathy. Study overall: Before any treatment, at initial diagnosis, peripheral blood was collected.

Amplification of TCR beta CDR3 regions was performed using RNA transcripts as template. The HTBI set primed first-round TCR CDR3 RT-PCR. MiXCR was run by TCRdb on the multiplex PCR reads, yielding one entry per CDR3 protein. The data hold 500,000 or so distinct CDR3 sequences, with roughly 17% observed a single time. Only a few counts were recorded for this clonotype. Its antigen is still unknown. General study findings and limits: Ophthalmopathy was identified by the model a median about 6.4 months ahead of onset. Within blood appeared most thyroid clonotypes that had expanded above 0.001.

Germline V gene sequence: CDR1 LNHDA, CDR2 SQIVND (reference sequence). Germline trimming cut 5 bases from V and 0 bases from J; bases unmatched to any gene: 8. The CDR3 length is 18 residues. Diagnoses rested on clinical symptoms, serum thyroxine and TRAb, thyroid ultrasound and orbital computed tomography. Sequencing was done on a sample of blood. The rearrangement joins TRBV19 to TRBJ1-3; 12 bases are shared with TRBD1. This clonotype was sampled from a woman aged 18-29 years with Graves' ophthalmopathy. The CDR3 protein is CASSLLGTGGISGNTIYF. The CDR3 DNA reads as TGTGCCAGTAGTTTACTGGGGACAGGGGGCATCTCTGGAAACACCATATATTTT. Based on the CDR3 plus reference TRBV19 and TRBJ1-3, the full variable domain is DGGITQSPKYLFRKEGQNVTLSCEQNLNHDAMYWYRQDPGQGLRLIYYSQIVNDFQKGDIAEGYSVSREKKESFPLTVTSAQKNPTAFYLCASSLLGTGGISGNTIYFGEGSWLTVV.